Each of the 10 T cell receptor beta chains below was sequenced from the same sample in a study of shared clonotypes between healthy human individuals (TCRdb year 2020). Libraries were prepared through the immunoSEQ multiplex PCR assay. TCRdb holds this immuneACCESS table with in-frame rearrangements only. Some clones are missing; in checked studies, unresolved V genes explain under half, and the rest has no known cause. This sample gives 950,000 to 1,100,000 clones in total; about four fifths of them show up just once. Roughly 0.61% of the sample goes to the ten largest clones. Specimen: memory CD4+ T cells from PBMCs. The label giving this sample's cell subset or site can be read as: CD45RA-negative fraction. These receptors were taken from a young man in good health. Some clones in this sample may be carry-over from other donors' samples.

V usage is TRBV29-1 and J usage is TRBJ2-7; D possibly matches TRBD1 or TRBD2 (5 bases each). Germline lookup yields CDR1 SQVTM and CDR2 ANQGSEA. V was clipped by 5 bases and J by 5 bases, with 13 bases between them. The CDR3 covers 12 residues. This CDR3 is CSVLIGDHEQYF. In DNA, the CDR3 is TGCAGCGTTTTAATCGGGGACCACGAGCAGTACTTC.

The chain joins TRBV5-6 to TRBJ1-5; 7 bases map to TRBD1. This CDR3 region has 14 residues. Germline V CDR1 and CDR2: SGHDT, YYEEEE. The ends lost 2 bases at V and 6 bases at J; junction bases unmatched: 5. CDR3 bases: TGTGCCAGCAGCTTAAGGGGGCGCGGTCAGCCCCAGCATTTT. Its translation is CASSLRGRGQPQHF.

V gene TRBV5-1 combines with J gene TRBJ1-5; D gene unclear. The CDR3 is made up of 17 amino acids. V gave up 0 bases and J gave up 2 bases, with 15 bases separating them. The germline CDR1 and CDR2 sequences are SGHRS and YFSETQ. CDR3 nucleotides: TGCGCCAGCAGCTTGGGAATCAGTTCGGACGGCAATCAGCCCCAGCATTTT. It codes for CASSLGISSDGNQPQHF. Based on the CDR3 plus reference TRBV5-1 and TRBJ1-5, the full variable domain is KAGVTQTPRYLIKTRGQQVTLSCSPISGHRSVSWYQQTPGQGLQFLFEYFSETQRNKGNFPGRFSGRQFSNSRSEMNVSTLELGDSALYLCASSLGISSDGNQPQHFGDGTRLSIL.

V and J are TRBV6-6 and TRBJ2-7; 7 bases are a match to TRBD1. The junction had 9 bases not matched to a gene; V was cut back by 7 bases and J by 3 bases. There are 14 residues in the CDR3. Germline V CDR1 and CDR2: MNHNY, SVGAGI (reference sequence). The CDR3 DNA reads TGTGCCAGCACCCTACAGGGGCGAAACTACGAGCAGTACTTC. Protein sequence: CASTLQGRNYEQYF.

This chain links TRBV27 with TRBJ2-7; D call uncertain. This CDR3 comprises 15 residues. The V gene lost 3 bases and the J gene lost 1 base, with 13 bases spanning the gap. The germline V gene encodes CDR1 MNHEY and CDR2 SMNVEV (reference sequence). CDR3 sequence: CASSLVSGKSYEQYF. The CDR3 nucleotides are TGTGCCAGCAGTTTGGTGTCAGGAAAATCCTACGAGCAGTACTTC.

V is TRBV5-4 and J is TRBJ2-1, with a tentative D call TRBD2 (6 bases). CDR3 length: 14 amino acids. The germline V gene has CDR1 SGHNT and CDR2 YYREEE (reference sequence). Trimming took 1 base from V and 5 from J, leaving 10 bases between them. The CDR3: CASSLSAGNNEQFF. In DNA, the CDR3 is TGTGCCAGCAGCTTGTCGGCGGGAAACAATGAGCAGTTCTTC.

The rearrangement links TRBV6-1 to TRBJ2-5, with 10 bases aligning to TRBD1. V lost 4 bases and J lost 5; bases outside the gene matches: 4. The CDR3 extends over 14 amino acids. Per germline, CDR1 MNHNS and CDR2 SASEGT. The CDR3 nucleotides are TGTGCCAGCAGTGCGACAGGGGGCCTGGAGACCCAGTACTTC. Translating it yields CASSATGGLETQYF.

This clone was observed a few times. The chain employs TRBV5-1 and TRBJ2-6, with D maybe TRBD2 (6 bases). Germline V gene data show CDR1 as SGHRS and CDR2 as YFSETQ. This CDR3 comprises 13 residues. V was trimmed by 5 bases and J by 13 bases, leaving 16 bases between them. CDR3 loop: CASSGGGSEVLTF. CDR3 DNA: TGCGCCAGCAGTGGGGGAGGATCAGAAGTCCTGACTTTC.

The chain links TRBV28 to TRBJ1-2, with 7 bases that match TRBD1. CDR3 length: 13 residues. Trimming at V came to 10 bases and at J to 8 bases, leaving 13 bases not matched to a gene. Germline-derived CDR1 and CDR2 are MDHEN and SYDVKM. The CDR3 sequence: CATRGGRRGGYTF. CDR3 DNA: TGTGCCACCAGAGGGGGCAGGAGGGGCGGCTACACCTTC.

The chain employs TRBV27 and TRBJ2-2, with 7 bases lining up with TRBD1. The CDR3 totals 18 residues. After removal of 5 bases from V and 1 base from J, the junction contained 13 bases not matched to a gene. Looked up from germline, CDR1 is MNHEY and CDR2 is SMNVEV (reference sequence). In nucleotides, the CDR3 is TGTGCCAGCAGTCCCCGCAACAGGGGACCTTGGAACACCGGGGAGCTGTTTTTT. Residues: CASSPRNRGPWNTGELFF.